This TCR beta chain was captured in a study of T-cell memory formation after mild COVID-19. The germline CDR1 and CDR2 sequences are LGHNA and YSLEER. The CDR3 extends over 19 amino acids. Germline trimming cut 0 bases from V and 10 bases from J; bases unmatched to any gene: 17. TCRdb processed the 5' RACE reads anew with MiXCR; each CDR3 protein has one entry. Among over 350,000 distinct CDR3 sequences listed, about 24% were seen once. There are many counts of this clonotype. V gene TRBV4-3 combines with J gene TRBJ2-1; 11 nucleotides agree with TRBD2. Sequences were obtained from PBMCs or a T cell subset sorted from them (not recorded which). The receptor was isolated from an adult woman who had mild COVID-19 (a few samples of this study predate the infection). Cell type and time point are not known. CDR3 loop: CASSQDPVRLAGYPREQFF. CDR3 nucleotides: TGCGCCAGCAGCCAAGATCCGGTCAGACTAGCGGGATACCCCAGGGAGCAGTTCTTC.